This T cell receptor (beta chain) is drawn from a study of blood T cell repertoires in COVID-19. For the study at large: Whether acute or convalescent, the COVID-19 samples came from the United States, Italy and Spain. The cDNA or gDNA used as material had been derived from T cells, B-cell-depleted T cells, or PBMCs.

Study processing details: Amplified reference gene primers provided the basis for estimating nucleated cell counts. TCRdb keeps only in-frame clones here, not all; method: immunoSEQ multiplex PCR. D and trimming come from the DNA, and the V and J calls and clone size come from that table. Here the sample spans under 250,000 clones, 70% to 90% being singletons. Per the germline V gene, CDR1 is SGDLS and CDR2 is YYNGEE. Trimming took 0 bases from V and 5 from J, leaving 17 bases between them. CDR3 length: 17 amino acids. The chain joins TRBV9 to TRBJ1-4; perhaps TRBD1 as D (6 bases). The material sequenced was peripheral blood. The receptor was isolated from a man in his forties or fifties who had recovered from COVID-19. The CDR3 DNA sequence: TGTGCCAGCAGCGTAGATGGACAGTTTCAACGGAATGAAAAACTGTTTTTT. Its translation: CASSVDGQFQRNEKLFF.